The 32 T cell receptor beta chains below all came from one sample that was sequenced in a study of neurological immune-mediated disorders. In TCRdb, the 5' RACE reads were re-called with MiXCR into one record per CDR3 protein. The sample lists tens of thousands of distinct CDR3 sequences; over 9% were seen once. Source material: PBMCs. The receptors were sampled from a woman aged 25 to 39 with HTLV-1-associated myelopathy (HAM/TSP).

This clonotype was observed many times. The chain combines TRBV7-2 with TRBJ2-4, with 13 bases identical to TRBD2. The trim removed 0 bases at V and 1 base at J, leaving 15 bases unmatched. The CDR3 has 22 residues. Germline CDR1 and CDR2: SGHTA and FQGNSA. CDR3 protein: CASSLADVTSGGLTGAKNIQYF. In nucleotides, the CDR3 is TGTGCCAGCAGCTTAGCGGACGTGACTAGCGGGGGGCTCACAGGGGCCAAAAACATTCAGTACTTC. The full variable domain, its missing parts supplied by reference TRBV7-2 and TRBJ2-4, is GAGVSQSPSNKVTEKGKDVELRCDPISGHTALYWYRQSLGQGLEFLIYFQGNSAPDKSGLPSDRFSAERTGGSVSTLTIQRTQQEDSAVYLCASSLADVTSGGLTGAKNIQYFGAGTRLSVL.

As for this clonotype: The germline gene is not matched at one end of the junction; a read error may be the cause. The chain employs TRBV7-2 and TRBJ1-2; no clear D gene. Germline lookup yields CDR1 SGHTA and CDR2 FQGNSA. CDR3 length equals 16 residues. CDR3 sequence (DNA): TGTGTCAGCAGCCTATTCCACCCTATCCGTCCATATGGCTACACCTTC. It codes for CVSSLFHPIRPYGYTF.

This clonotype was recorded many times. This chain links TRBV7-7 with TRBJ2-5, with D possibly TRBD1 on 6 matching bases. Per the germline V gene, CDR1 is SSHAT and CDR2 is FNYEAQ (reference sequence). V shed 5 bases and J shed 2 bases, with 9 bases lying between them. The CDR3 has 13 residues. The CDR3 region has the DNA TGTGCCAGCAGCCTGGACAGACAAGAGACCCAGTACTTC. It yields the protein CASSLDRQETQYF.

This clonotype showed up many times. This chain uses TRBV20-1 with TRBJ2-4; D gene unclear. CDR1 DFQATT and CDR2 SNEGSKA come from the germline V gene (reference sequence). With 1 base removed from V and 4 bases from J, the gap between germline ends came to 8 bases. The CDR3 is 13 amino acids. The CDR3 nucleotides are TGCAGTGCTAGAGCGGCCCAAAAAAACATTCAGTACTTC. This encodes CSARAAQKNIQYF.

This clonotype was seen at least ten times. V usage is TRBV20-1 and J usage is TRBJ1-1; D uncertain. The CDR3 runs to 15 residues. Per germline, CDR1 DFQATT and CDR2 SNEGSKA (reference sequence). The V and J ends lost 5 bases and 0 bases respectively, with 16 bases between them. CDR3 in DNA: TGCAGTGCTCTTCGGGGAGGAACTCTGAACACTGAAGCTTTCTTT. Its translation is CSALRGGTLNTEAFF.

This clonotype showed up many times. The genes are TRBV20-1 and TRBJ2-7, with D maybe TRBD1 (6 bases). With 2 bases removed from V and 0 bases from J, the gap between germline ends came to 26 bases. CDR3 size: 19 residues. The germline V gene encodes CDR1 DFQATT and CDR2 SNEGSKA (reference sequence). Here the CDR3 reads CSARPRRDRHNIFSYEQYF. The CDR3 DNA is TGCAGTGCTAGACCCCGACGTGACAGGCACAATATTTTCTCCTACGAGCAGTACTTC.

This clonotype occurred many times. V gene TRBV6-5 combines with J gene TRBJ1-2, with D perhaps TRBD1 (5 bases). Trimming left V 4 bases short and J 0 bases short, with 18 bases between. The CDR3 is made up of 17 amino acids. Germline CDR1 reads MNHEY; CDR2 reads SVGAGI. The CDR3 spells CASSSLTGSPSNYGYTF. The CDR3 DNA sequence: TGTGCCAGCAGTTCTCTTACAGGAAGCCCATCTAACTATGGCTACACCTTC.

This clonotype was seen ten or more times. The V gene is TRBV29-1, the J gene TRBJ2-3; 7 nucleotides align to TRBD2. From germline, CDR1 is SQVTM and CDR2 ANQGSEA. The CDR3 length is 18 residues. V was clipped by 5 bases and J by 0 bases; unmatched bases: 17. CDR3 coding DNA: TGCAGCGTTTGGGCTAGCGGAAAATATTTAACTAGCACAGATACGCAGTATTTT. Its translation: CSVWASGKYLTSTDTQYF.

This clonotype showed up many times. The chain links TRBV3-1 to TRBJ2-7; D ambiguous. The CDR3 sequence is 12 residues long. The V gene's germline CDR1 is LGHDT and CDR2 YNNKEL (reference sequence). The V end was cut by 2 bases, the J end by 4 bases, with 6 bases between. The CDR3 DNA is TGTGCCAGCAGCCAAACTAAGTACGAGCAGTACTTC. Translation: CASSQTKYEQYF.

The sample holds many counts of this clonotype. This chain links TRBV18 with TRBJ2-7; no definite D call. This CDR3 is built from 13 residues. CDR1 and CDR2 from the germline V gene are KGHSH and LQKENI. The V gene lost 0 bases and the J gene lost 3 bases, with 6 bases spanning the gap. In DNA, the CDR3 is TGTGCCAGCTCACCACCGAGTAACTACGAGCAGTACTTC. Translating gives CASSPPSNYEQYF.

The table lists this clonotype with many counts. V gene TRBV20-1 combines with J gene TRBJ2-3; D remains unclear. V was cut by 0 bases and J by 0 bases, with 7 bases left in between. The germline gives CDR1 DFQATT, CDR2 SNEGSKA (reference sequence). This CDR3 is built from 14 residues. This CDR3 is CSARDRASTDTQYF. The CDR3 DNA reads TGCAGTGCTAGAGATAGGGCTAGCACAGATACGCAGTATTTT.

By frequency in the sample, this clonotype is medium-sized. This chain connects TRBV20-1 to TRBJ2-3; 12 nucleotides align to TRBD2. The CDR3 length is 15 residues. V shed 4 bases, J shed 2 bases, and the junction held 4 bases outside the gene matches. Germline assignment: CDR1 DFQATT and CDR2 SNEGSKA (reference sequence). CDR3 in amino acids: CSATLAGGDTDTQYF. Here the CDR3 DNA reads TGCAGTGCTACACTAGCGGGGGGCGACACAGATACGCAGTATTTT.

Of note for this clonotype: With a much larger clone just one base away, this may be a read error. The V call is TRBV20-1, the J call TRBJ1-6; 8 positions agree with TRBD1. The germline V gene has CDR1 DFQATT and CDR2 SNEGSKA (reference sequence). After removal of 5 bases from V and 6 bases from J, the junction contained 6 bases not matched to a gene. The CDR3 is 14 amino acids. CDR3 region: CSARWDRINSPLHF. In nucleotides, the CDR3 is TGCAGTGCTCGCTGGGACAGGATTAATTCACCCCTCCACTTT.

This clonotype was detected many times. The V gene is TRBV7-9, the J gene TRBJ1-1; TRBD1 matches 10 bases. This CDR3 has 16 amino acids. CDR1 is SEHNR and CDR2 is FQNEAQ in the germline V gene (reference sequence). J gave up 0 bases and V 1 base, and 2 bases lay outside the gene matches. CDR3 in amino acids: CASSLVTGGLNTEAFF. In DNA, the CDR3 is TGTGCCAGCAGCTTAGTGACAGGGGGCCTGAACACTGAAGCTTTCTTT.

This clonotype has a single count. The V gene is TRBV5-1, the J gene TRBJ1-3; D may be TRBD1 (6 bases). This CDR3 comprises 16 residues. The V end was cut by 1 base, the J end by 2 bases, with 13 bases between. Germline V CDR1 and CDR2: SGHRS, YFSETQ. CDR3 in amino acids: CASSLSGAHPGNTIYF. The CDR3 DNA is TGCGCCAGCAGCTTGTCGGGGGCTCATCCTGGAAACACCATATATTTT.

The chain uses TRBV10-3 and TRBJ2-2; TRBD1 is a possible D gene (5 bases). Germline V lookup: CDR1 ENHRY, CDR2 SYGVKD. The V gene lost 4 bases and the J gene lost 5 bases, with 17 bases spanning the gap. The CDR3 runs 16 residues. CDR3 sequence (DNA): TGTGCCATCAGTGGAACTCCGCAGGGAAGGACCGGGGAGCTGTTTTTT. Amino acid sequence: CAISGTPQGRTGELFF.

This clonotype was detected many times. V and J are TRBV12-3 or TRBV12-4 and TRBJ2-3, with a weak D call TRBD2 (6 bases). CDR3 size: 14 residues. Trimming pared 7 bases from V and 0 bases from J, leaving 11 bases between. The CDR3 DNA follows: TGTGCCAGCAAGGGACTGGAGAGCACAGATACGCAGTATTTT. Its translation is CASKGLESTDTQYF.

This clonotype was recorded many times. The chain has TRBV20-1 and TRBJ1-6; D uncertain. CDR3 length: 13 amino acids. Germline V CDR1 and CDR2: DFQATT, SNEGSKA (reference sequence). The V end lost 3 bases, the J end lost 7 bases, and 10 bases lay between the germline ends. CDR3 amino acids: CSASYRANSPLHF. The CDR3 coding sequence is TGCAGTGCTAGTTATAGGGCAAATTCACCCCTCCACTTT.

This clonotype was counted many times. This chain joins TRBV12-3 or TRBV12-4 and TRBJ1-6, with TRBD1 matching 7 bases. V lost 6 bases to trimming and J lost 7 bases; unmatched junction nucleotides: 6. This CDR3 comprises 14 residues. CDR3 nucleotide sequence: TGTGCCAGCAGCCTAGACAGGGACAATTCACCCCTCCACTTT. Translation: CASSLDRDNSPLHF.

This clonotype was recorded at least ten times. The rearrangement uses TRBV29-1 and TRBJ1-2; no definite D call. Per the germline V gene, CDR1 is SQVTM and CDR2 is ANQGSEA. Trimming shortened V by 1 base and J by 0 bases, and 9 bases separated the two germline ends. CDR3 length: 14 amino acids. DNA of the CDR3: TGCAGCGTTGAAGGCGGCCCAGCTAACTATGGCTACACCTTC. It encodes CSVEGGPANYGYTF.

This clonotype was observed many times. The chain couples TRBV10-3 to TRBJ2-1; 13 bases match TRBD2. The CDR3 is made up of 15 amino acids. CDR1 ENHRY and CDR2 SYGVKD come from the germline V gene. V lost 2 bases and J lost 7; bases outside the gene matches: 2. The CDR3 loop reads CAISETSGGANEQFF. The CDR3 nucleotides read TGTGCCATCAGTGAGACTAGCGGGGGGGCTAATGAGCAGTTCTTC.

This rearrangement joins TRBV30 to TRBJ1-2; D gene ambiguous. The CDR3 consists of 17 residues. The ends were cut back, 3 bases at V and 4 bases at J, with 24 bases in the middle. Germline assignment: CDR1 GTSNPN and CDR2 SVGIG (reference sequence). CDR3 sequence: CAWSEHPIFGEPYGYTF. CDR3 nucleotides: TGTGCCTGGAGCGAACATCCCATTTTCGGCGAACCCTATGGCTACACCTTC.

To note about this clonotype: This may stem from a read error, because a much larger clone lies one nucleotide away. CDR3 sequence reads: CASGQDPSGGHNEQFF. CDR3 in DNA: TGTGCCAGCGGACAGGATCCTAGCGGGGGGCACAATGAGCAGTTCTTC. The J gene is TRBJ2-1, the V gene TRBV6-4, with 11 bases identical to TRBD2. Germline-derived CDR1 and CDR2 are MRHNA and SNTAGT. The CDR3 spans 16 residues. After removal of 8 bases from V and 5 bases from J, the junction contained 11 bases not matched to a gene.

This clonotype was observed at least ten times. V and J are TRBV5-1 and TRBJ2-3; the match to TRBD2 covers 10 bases. Germline V gene data show CDR1 as SGHRS and CDR2 as YFSETQ. J was trimmed by 5 bases and V by 5 bases; bases with no gene match: 2. CDR3 length equals 13 residues. CDR3 DNA sequence: TGCGCCAGCAGATCTAGCGGGGGAGATACGCAGTATTTT. This translates into CASRSSGGDTQYF.

This clonotype was counted ten times or more. The chain recombines TRBV20-1 with TRBJ1-3; D perhaps matches TRBD1 (5 bases). The CDR3 runs 17 residues. V shed 2 bases and J shed 1 base, with 18 bases lying between them. CDR1 and CDR2 from the germline V gene are DFQATT and SNEGSKA (reference sequence). The CDR3 nucleotides read TGCAGTGCTAGAAATATTCGGGACGGTGAATCTGGAAACACCATATATTTT. Protein product: CSARNIRDGESGNTIYF.

This clonotype came up many times. This chain uses TRBV12-3 or TRBV12-4 with TRBJ2-7, with 11 bases fitting TRBD1. J was trimmed by 6 bases and V by 3 bases; bases with no gene match: 4. This CDR3 comprises 14 residues. The CDR3 here is CASSFGQGAAEQYF. The CDR3 region has the DNA TGTGCCAGCAGTTTCGGACAGGGGGCCGCCGAGCAGTACTTC.

The chain combines TRBV5-1 with TRBJ1-1, with a tentative D call TRBD1 (5 bases). The length of the CDR3 is 14 residues. The ends were cut back, 4 bases at V and 4 bases at J, with 14 bases in the middle. Germline CDR1 SGHRS, CDR2 YFSETQ. CDR3 sequence: CASSRLGGVTEAFF. DNA for the CDR3: TGCGCCAGCAGCCGGCTGGGAGGGGTCACTGAAGCTTTCTTT.

This clonotype was picked up many times. This chain uses TRBV20-1 with TRBJ2-7; TRBD2 matches 9 bases. The J segment lost 6 bases and the V segment lost 5 bases, leaving 14 bases of the junction unmatched. Per the germline V gene, CDR1 is DFQATT and CDR2 is SNEGSKA (reference sequence). The CDR3 runs to 15 residues. Here the CDR3 reads CSAPIGGGGAGEQYF. DNA for the CDR3: TGCAGTGCTCCTATAGGCGGCGGGGGGGCGGGCGAGCAGTACTTC.

This clonotype was detected many times. V gene TRBV3-1 combines with J gene TRBJ2-1; TRBD2 matches at 9 bases. The germline V gene encodes CDR1 LGHDT and CDR2 YNNKEL (reference sequence). V was clipped by 5 bases and J by 4 bases; unmatched bases: 6. The CDR3 extends over 15 amino acids. CDR3 DNA sequence: TGTGCCAGCAGCGCGAGCGGGGGGCCTTACAATGAGCAGTTCTTC. Its translation is CASSASGGPYNEQFF.

This clonotype was observed many times. The chain recombines TRBV20-1 with TRBJ1-1, with a tentative D call TRBD1 (6 bases). The CDR3 is 14 amino acids. Trimming took 2 bases from V and 8 from J, leaving 18 bases between them. Germline V gives CDR1 DFQATT, CDR2 SNEGSKA (reference sequence). The CDR3 region has the DNA TGCAGTGCTAGACTCGACAGGACTGAGGCCGAAGCTTTCTTT. Its translation is CSARLDRTEAEAFF.

This clonotype is judged medium-sized (0.01 to 0.1%). The chain is built from TRBV5-1 and TRBJ2-3; TRBD2 matches at 11 bases. The CDR3 has 16 residues. Trimming cost V 4 bases and J 8 bases; bases outside gene matches: 12. Germline CDR1 reads SGHRS; CDR2 reads YFSETQ. The CDR3 DNA sequence: TGCGCCAGCAGCCCGACTAGCGGGACACCAACCCTTACGCAGTATTTT. This encodes CASSPTSGTPTLTQYF. Supplemented by reference TRBV5-1 and TRBJ2-3, the full variable domain reads KAGVTQTPRYLIKTRGQQVTLSCSPISGHRSVSWYQQTPGQGLQFLFEYFSETQRNKGNFPGRFSGRQFSNSRSEMNVSTLELGDSALYLCASSPTSGTPTLTQYFGPGTRLTVL.

This clonotype was counted ten times or more. This rearrangement joins TRBV20-1 to TRBJ1-2; D remains ambiguous. V gave up 5 bases and J gave up 4 bases, with 11 bases separating them. Germline loops: CDR1 DFQATT, CDR2 SNEGSKA (reference sequence). The CDR3 is 12 residues long. The CDR3 DNA follows: TGCAGTGCTGTAGTCGCCGGCTATGGCTACACCTTC. It specifies CSAVVAGYGYTF.